The clone carrying this TCR beta chain has just a few counts. Its antigen is not known. The CDR3 contains 13 residues. V lost 3 bases and J lost 5, with 13 bases in between. CDR1 and CDR2 from the germline V gene are SQVTM and ANQGSEA. Whole blood that had not been fractionated was the source of extracted total RNA. This entry is derived from a study of human T cells and chemical hapten exposure. Overall study context: The study traced per-sample TCR yield variation mainly to small differences in pooled library volumes.

Whole-study results and caveats: After DPC sensitization, TCRs above 1 in 1000 frequency showed no change.

During construction of the library, unique molecular identifiers were attached to individual cDNA molecules for quantitative, reproducible TCR counting. Per the original data handling: From 23,224 to 690,600 TCRs were found per sample, with a median of approximately 92,000. TCRdb passed the 5' RACE reads through MiXCR, listing each CDR3 protein once. These V and J calls rely on TCRdb rather than the paper's analysis. The data contain approximately 80,000 distinct CDR3 sequences, about 15% of them singletons. This sequence joins TRBV29-1 and TRBJ1-1, with D perhaps matching TRBD1 (5 bases). The clonotype originates from a female donor in good health. The CDR3 bases are TGCAGCGTTGATAGGGGTCATAGTACTGAAGCTTTCTTT. Translating it yields CSVDRGHSTEAFF.